The clone carrying this T cell receptor beta chain came up a few times. Antigen specificity is unknown. Each CDR3 protein is one row after TCRdb ran MiXCR on the 5' RACE reads. Counted here are approximately 17,000 distinct CDR3 sequences, 6.5% to 8.5% occurring once; the ten biggest clones make up about 23%. CDR3 length equals 13 residues. V lost 3 bases to trimming and J lost 1 base, with 6 bases between them. The data are from a study of spatial heterogeneity in lung cancer. Findings of the study overall: For expanded intratumoral alpha and beta TCRs, counts tracked tumor mutation counts. Ubiquitous and regional nonsynonymous mutations were tracked by counts of ubiquitous and regional expanded TCRs, respectively.

Time point described: sample taken at primary tumor resection. No cell sorting; template was whole RNA from tumor, lung tissue or PBMC. The TCR sequence derives from a male donor with early-stage non-small cell lung cancer. V usage is TRBV12-3 or TRBV12-4 and J usage is TRBJ2-5; D ambiguous. The sample consisted of lung tumor tissue, taken at surgery. CDR3 sequence: CASSLSPQETQYF. CDR3 DNA sequence: TGTGCCAGCAGTTTGTCCCCCCAAGAGACCCAGTACTTC.